Listed here are 25 T cell receptor beta chains from one sample, sequenced in a study of blood T cell repertoires in COVID-19. The table came from immunoSEQ multiplex PCR; TCRdb's copy has only in-frame clones and leaves some out. The sample carries about 82,000 clones, about 80% recorded once. The sample taken for sequencing was peripheral blood. These receptors came from a woman between 35 and 50 years old with active or convalescent COVID-19.

The gene calls are TRBV15 and TRBJ1-3; D possibly corresponds to TRBD1 (6 bases). The V gene's germline CDR1 is LNHNV and CDR2 YYDKDF (reference sequence). V was cut by 9 bases and J by 0 bases, with 18 bases left in between. The CDR3 consists of 16 residues. The CDR3 DNA follows: TGTGCCACATACAACGACAGGCTAAGCTCTGGAAACACCATATATTTT. Translating gives CATYNDRLSSGNTIYF.

V is TRBV28 and J is TRBJ1-2; 7 bases align to TRBD1. The V segment lost 3 bases and the J segment 7 bases; nucleotides outside the gene matches: 8. Germline assignment: CDR1 MDHEN and CDR2 SYDVKM. This CDR3 has 14 amino acids. The chain's CDR3 is CASSFRQGGGGYTF. The DNA for the CDR3 is TGTGCCAGCAGTTTTCGACAGGGTGGGGGTGGCTACACCTTC.

The V and J genes are TRBV4-3 and TRBJ2-1, with D possibly matching TRBD1 (6 bases). V lost 2 bases and J 0 bases, leaving 8 bases between the germline ends. There are 15 residues in the CDR3. Per the germline V gene, CDR1 is LGHNA and CDR2 is YSLEER. CDR3 protein: CASSQPGDSYNEQFF. CDR3 DNA: TGCGCCAGCAGCCAACCAGGGGACTCCTACAATGAGCAGTTCTTC.

The chain is built from TRBV12-3 or TRBV12-4 and TRBJ1-5; D remains ambiguous. V lost 1 base and J lost 4, with 5 bases in between. The CDR3 is made up of 13 amino acids. CDR3 sequence (DNA): TGTGCCAGCAGTTTAGGACAAAATCAGCCCCAGCATTTT. The encoded protein is CASSLGQNQPQHF.

This clone appeared a single time. V is TRBV15 and J is TRBJ2-3; possibly TRBD1 for D (5 bases). The CDR3 extends over 17 amino acids. Germline assignment: CDR1 LNHNV and CDR2 YYDKDF (reference sequence). Between the trimmed V and J ends, which lost 3 bases and 4 bases, there was a span of 20 bases. Here the CDR3 reads CATSSVWGQENADTQYF. The CDR3 region has the DNA TGTGCCACCAGCAGCGTCTGGGGCCAAGAGAACGCAGATACGCAGTATTTT.

The chain uses TRBV18 and TRBJ2-1; 7 bases match TRBD2. Germline assignment: CDR1 KGHSH and CDR2 LQKENI. The length of the CDR3 is 13 residues. The ends lost 2 bases at V and 9 bases at J; junction bases unmatched: 4. CDR3 nucleotides: TGTGCCAGCTCACCAGGACTAGTTGGTGAGCAGTTCTTC. It encodes CASSPGLVGEQFF.

The genes are TRBV6-5 and TRBJ2-1; D possibly corresponds to TRBD2 (5 bases). Trimming cost V 1 base and J 10 bases, with 14 bases left between them. CDR3 length equals 14 residues. CDR1 and CDR2 from the germline V gene are MNHEY and SVGAGI. The CDR3 spells CASSYLLSGSEQFF. CDR3 nucleotide sequence: TGTGCCAGCAGTTACTTACTTTCGGGATCCGAGCAGTTCTTC.

The gene calls are TRBV5-5 and TRBJ2-1, with TRBD2 matching 11 bases. Trimming at V came to 5 bases and at J to 4 bases, leaving 8 bases not matched to a gene. The CDR3 is 16 residues long. Per germline, CDR1 SGHKS and CDR2 YYEKEE (reference sequence). CDR3 DNA sequence: TGTGCCAGCAGTTCCGGCGGGACTAGCGGATACAATGAGCAGTTCTTC. It specifies CASSSGGTSGYNEQFF.

The chain carries TRBV27 and TRBJ2-2; D gene uncertain. With 7 bases removed from V and 7 bases from J, the gap between germline ends came to 10 bases. Germline CDR1 and CDR2: MNHEY and SMNVEV (reference sequence). The CDR3 runs 12 residues. The DNA for the CDR3 is TGTGCCAGCACCTCCTCGGGCGGGGAGCTGTTTTTT. It codes for CASTSSGGELFF.

The gene calls are TRBV19 and TRBJ1-4; D unclear. V was pared by 7 bases and J by 4 bases, with 13 bases between. The V gene's germline CDR1 is LNHDA and CDR2 SQIVND (reference sequence). There are 14 residues in the CDR3. The CDR3 spells CASTNREINEKLFF. CDR3 DNA: TGTGCCAGTACGAACCGGGAAATTAATGAAAAACTGTTTTTT.

The J gene is TRBJ1-6, the V gene TRBV28; D is perhaps TRBD1 (6 bases). The V gene lost 10 bases and the J gene lost 9 bases, with 13 bases spanning the gap. Germline V gene lookup returns CDR1 MDHEN and CDR2 SYDVKM. The CDR3 is 12 amino acids. CDR3 DNA: TGTGCCATCAGGGGCGCAGGTTCACCCCTCCACTTT. The encoded protein is CAIRGAGSPLHF.

This clone was seen only once. The chain uses TRBV12-3 or TRBV12-4 and TRBJ1-1; D remains ambiguous. Trimming pared 0 bases from V and 5 bases from J, leaving 4 bases between. The CDR3 is 12 residues long. DNA for the CDR3: TGTGCCAGCAGTTTAGCCCGGACTGAAGCTTTCTTT. This sequence encodes CASSLARTEAFF.

This chain connects TRBV3-1 (or the pseudogene TRBV3-2) to TRBJ1-6; TRBD1 might be the D (5 bases). Per the germline V gene, CDR1 is LGHDT and CDR2 is YNNKEL (reference sequence). The CDR3 has 17 residues. V was pared by 1 base and J by 16 bases, with 26 bases between. The CDR3 sequence: CASSQVGWASLGAALHF. The CDR3 DNA is TGTGCCAGCAGCCAAGTGGGGTGGGCTTCCCTAGGGGCAGCTCTCCACTTT.

The genes are TRBV9 and TRBJ1-5, with D maybe TRBD1 (5 bases). The CDR3 sequence is 14 residues long. V was trimmed by 3 bases and J by 7 bases, leaving 14 bases between them. The germline V gene has CDR1 SGDLS and CDR2 YYNGEE. This CDR3 is CASSEDLGGQPQHF. The CDR3 nucleotides read TGTGCCAGCAGCGAGGACCTTGGGGGGCAGCCCCAGCATTTT.

The V call is TRBV28, the J call TRBJ2-5, with 7 positions matching TRBD1. Unmatched junction bases numbered 5, after V lost 5 bases and J lost 5 bases. CDR1 MDHEN and CDR2 SYDVKM come from the germline V gene. This CDR3 is 13 amino acids long. Here the CDR3 DNA reads TGTGCCAGCAGTAGTGGGACAGTGGAGACCCAGTACTTC. Amino acid sequence: CASSSGTVETQYF.

The chain couples TRBV21-1 to TRBJ1-5; whether TRBD1, the table's D call, matches the DNA was not checked. TRBV21-1 is a documented pseudogene. The CDR3 is 14 amino acids. CDR3 in amino acids: CASSKARQQTLQHF. The DNA for the CDR3 is TGTGCCAGCAGCAAAGCCAGGCAACAGACCCTTCAGCATTTT.

This chain's CDR3 is CSVRSGIGYNEQFF. In DNA, the CDR3 is TGCAGCGTTCGTAGCGGGATCGGCTACAATGAGCAGTTCTTC. V usage is TRBV29-1 and J usage is TRBJ2-1; 8 bases match TRBD2. CDR3 size: 14 residues. Per the germline V gene, CDR1 is SQVTM and CDR2 is ANQGSEA. The trim removed 5 bases at V and 3 bases at J, leaving 6 bases unmatched.

The J gene is TRBJ2-5, the V gene TRBV5-1; D is possibly TRBD2 (5 bases). Germline V gives CDR1 SGHRS, CDR2 YFSETQ. V lost 0 bases, J lost 0 bases, and 15 bases lay in between. This CDR3 is built from 17 residues. The DNA for the CDR3 is TGCGCCAGCAGCTTGGCCGGCATCGGACTCTACCAAGAGACCCAGTACTTC. Protein product: CASSLAGIGLYQETQYF. Looking up the rest from reference TRBV5-1 and TRBJ2-5 gives the full variable domain: KAGVTQTPRYLIKTRGQQVTLSCSPISGHRSVSWYQQTPGQGLQFLFEYFSETQRNKGNFPGRFSGRQFSNSRSEMNVSTLELGDSALYLCASSLAGIGLYQETQYFGPGTRLLVL.

This sequence joins TRBV7-9 and TRBJ1-5; D is undetermined. The CDR3 is 13 residues long. V shed 7 bases and J shed 3 bases, with 10 bases lying between them. The V gene's germline CDR1 is SEHNR and CDR2 FQNEAQ (reference sequence). The CDR3 spells CASTAEANQPQHF. The CDR3 region has the DNA TGTGCCAGCACGGCGGAGGCCAATCAGCCCCAGCATTTT.

This chain links TRBV4-1 with TRBJ2-5, with D perhaps TRBD2 (6 bases). Trimming shortened V by 1 base and J by 3 bases, and 12 bases separated the two germline ends. There are 15 residues in the CDR3. Germline CDR1 reads MGHRA; CDR2 reads YSYEKL. The CDR3 protein is CASSQGRGGEETQYF. CDR3 sequence (DNA): TGCGCCAGCAGCCAAGGGCGGGGTGGTGAAGAGACCCAGTACTTC.

The gene calls are TRBV5-1 and TRBJ2-3, with 10 bases matching TRBD2. J gave up 4 bases and V 6 bases, and 5 bases lay outside the gene matches. The germline gives CDR1 SGHRS, CDR2 YFSETQ. The CDR3 has 14 residues. CDR3 bases: TGCGCCAGCAACAGCGGGAGGGCTGCAGATACGCAGTATTTT. This translates into CASNSGRAADTQYF.

This clone was counted a few times. The V gene is TRBV10-3, the J gene TRBJ2-3; TRBD1 aligns across 7 bases. CDR1 is ENHRY, CDR2 SYGVKD, per germline. Trimming removed 5 bases from V and 0 bases from J; junction bases left unmatched: 20. The CDR3 length is 20 residues. The CDR3 DNA reads TGTGCCATCAGTAACGCAGGGACAGCCGGACCTGCCTCTAGCACAGATACGCAGTATTTT. Its protein is CAISNAGTAGPASSTDTQYF.

The table lists this clone with a count of one. In DNA, the CDR3 is TGTGCCAGCAGCTTAAGACAGTCCGGCACAGATACGCAGTATTTT. As protein: CASSLRQSGTDTQYF. This sequence joins TRBV7-3 and TRBJ2-3; tentatively, D is TRBD1 (5 bases). Germline V gene sequence: CDR1 SGHTA, CDR2 FQGTGA. Deletions cut 1 base from V and 1 base from J, with 9 bases between. The CDR3 loop spans 15 amino acids.

The genes are TRBV29-1 and TRBJ2-5; 10 bases are shared with TRBD1. V shed 5 bases and J 3 bases; nucleotides not matched to a gene: 12. Germline V gene lookup returns CDR1 SQVTM and CDR2 ANQGSEA. The CDR3 extends over 16 amino acids. This CDR3 is CSVLGRGTGAEETQYF. CDR3 sequence (DNA): TGCAGCGTTCTTGGAAGAGGGACAGGGGCTGAAGAGACCCAGTACTTC.

This sequence joins TRBV28 and TRBJ1-2, with D perhaps TRBD1 (6 bases). Trimming cost V 5 bases and J 1 base, with 11 bases left between them. CDR3 length: 14 amino acids. Germline CDR1 MDHEN, CDR2 SYDVKM. The CDR3 DNA sequence: TGTGCCAGCAGTGCCGGACAGATTAACTATGGCTACACCTTC. Encoded protein: CASSAGQINYGYTF.